The entry below gives a single TCR beta chain sequence along with its context. Random hexamers were used to reverse transcribe an amount of roughly 0.45 to 1 ug RNA. TCRdb re-analysed the immunoSEQ multiplex PCR reads in MiXCR, keeping a single row per CDR3 protein. In the table there are more than 200,000 distinct CDR3 sequences, about 95% of which are singletons. The sample comes from a study of CD8 T cells in Susac syndrome. Germline V gene data show CDR1 as SGHTA and CDR2 as FQGNSA. The CDR3 sequence is 15 residues long. V gave up 3 bases and J gave up 5 bases, with 16 bases separating them. J is TRBJ1-1 and V is TRBV7-2; unclear D gene. The receptor was derived from a human donor with Susac syndrome. The sample was CD4+ T cells from PBMCs. The CDR3 protein is CASSFSDAPRTEAFF. The CDR3 coding sequence is TGTGCCAGCAGCTTCTCCGACGCGCCTAGGACTGAAGCTTTCTTT.